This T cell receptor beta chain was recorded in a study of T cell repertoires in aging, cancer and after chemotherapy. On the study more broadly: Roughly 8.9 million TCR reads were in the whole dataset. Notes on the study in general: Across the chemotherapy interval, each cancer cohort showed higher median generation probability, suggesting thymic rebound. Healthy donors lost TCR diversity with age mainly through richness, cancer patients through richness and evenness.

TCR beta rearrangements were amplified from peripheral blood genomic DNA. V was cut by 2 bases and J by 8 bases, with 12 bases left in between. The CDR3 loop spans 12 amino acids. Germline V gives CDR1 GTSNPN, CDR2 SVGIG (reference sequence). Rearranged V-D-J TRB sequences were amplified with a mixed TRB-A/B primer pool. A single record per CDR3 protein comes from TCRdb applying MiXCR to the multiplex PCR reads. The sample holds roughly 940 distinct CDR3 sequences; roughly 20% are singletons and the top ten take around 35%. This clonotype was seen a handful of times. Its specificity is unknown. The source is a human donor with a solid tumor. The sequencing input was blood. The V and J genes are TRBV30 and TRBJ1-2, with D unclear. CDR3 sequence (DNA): TGTGCCTGGAGTCCCGAGGGAGTCGGCTACACCTTC. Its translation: CAWSPEGVGYTF. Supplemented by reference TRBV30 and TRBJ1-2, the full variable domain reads SQTIHQWPATLVQPVGSPLSLECTVEGTSNPNLYWYRQAAGRGLQLLFYSVGIGQISSEVPQNLSASRPQDRQFILSSKKLLLSDSGFYLCAWSPEGVGYTFGSGTRLTVV.